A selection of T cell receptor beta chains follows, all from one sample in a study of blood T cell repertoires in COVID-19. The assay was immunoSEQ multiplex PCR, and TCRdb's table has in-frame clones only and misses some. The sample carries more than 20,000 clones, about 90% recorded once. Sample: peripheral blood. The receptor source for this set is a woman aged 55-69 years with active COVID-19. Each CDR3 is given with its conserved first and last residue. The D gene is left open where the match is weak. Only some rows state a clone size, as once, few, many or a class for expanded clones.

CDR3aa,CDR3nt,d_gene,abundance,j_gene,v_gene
CSVAEAFF,TGCAGTGTAGCTGAAGCTTTCTTT,-,once,TRBJ1-1,TRBV20-1
CASSQEVTGFNSPLHF,TGTGCCAGCAGCCAAGAGGTGACAGGGTTCAATTCACCCCTCCACTTT,TRBD1,-,TRBJ1-6,TRBV14
CASSLRLAGAGETQYF,TGTGCCAGCAGCTTGAGGCTAGCGGGAGCGGGAGAGACCCAGTACTTC,TRBD2,-,TRBJ2-5,TRBV5-4
CASSAGGASTDTQYF,TGTGCCAGCAGCGCGGGAGGGGCCTCCACAGATACGCAGTATTTT,TRBD2,-,TRBJ2-3,TRBV9
CATSVSSGRGALSEQFF,TGTGCCACCAGTGTTAGTAGCGGGAGAGGGGCCCTCTCTGAGCAGTTCTTC,TRBD2,-,TRBJ2-1,TRBV24-1
CATQARRGVDTGELFF,TGTGCCACCCAAGCCCGGAGAGGAGTCGACACCGGGGAGCTGTTTTTT,-,-,TRBJ2-2,TRBV15
CASSLGGGSYNEQFF,TGCGCCAGCAGCTTGGGAGGGGGCTCCTACAATGAGCAGTTCTTC,-,once,TRBJ2-1,TRBV5-1
CAWSRDRERTNTEAFF,TGTGCCTGGAGTAGGGACAGGGAACGAACGAACACTGAAGCTTTCTTT,TRBD1,-,TRBJ1-1,TRBV30
CASSPWGTGGPGELFF,TGTGCCAGTAGTCCTTGGGGGACAGGGGGTCCCGGGGAGCTGTTTTTT,TRBD1,-,TRBJ2-2,TRBV19
CASSWSAGVHTEAFF,TGTGCCAGCAGCTGGTCCGCGGGGGTCCACACTGAAGCTTTCTTT,-,-,TRBJ1-1,TRBV5-5
CASSVSLGTEFDTQYF,TGTGCCAGCAGCGTATCCCTGGGGACAGAGTTTGATACGCAGTATTTT,TRBD1,once,TRBJ2-3,TRBV9
CASSDPFIGGGSYEQYF,TGCGCCAGCAGCGACCCATTCATCGGGGGGGGATCCTACGAGCAGTACTTC,TRBD2,-,TRBJ2-7,TRBV4-1
CASKTGAYNEQFF,TGTGCCAGCAAGACAGGGGCCTACAATGAGCAGTTCTTC,TRBD1,-,TRBJ2-1,TRBV27
CATSRPTGTSGSKPYF,TGTGCCACCAGCAGACCAACCGGGACTAGCGGGAGTAAACCGTACTTC,TRBD2,-,TRBJ2-7,TRBV15
CASSIGLVTDTQYF,TGTGCCAGCAGCATAGGCCTAGTCACAGATACGCAGTATTTT,-,-,TRBJ2-3,TRBV3-1/TRBV3-2
CASSFRQLKGNEQFF,TGTGCCAGCAGTTTTCGACAGTTGAAGGGCAATGAGCAGTTCTTC,-,once,TRBJ2-1,TRBV27
CASSRISSGSYEQYF,TGTGCCAGCAGCCGCATATCTAGCGGCTCCTACGAGCAGTACTTC,TRBD2,-,TRBJ2-7,TRBV5-5
CAWSDRGLAKNIQYF,TGTGCCTGGAGTGACCGGGGACTAGCCAAAAACATTCAGTACTTC,-,-,TRBJ2-4,TRBV30
CASSPGRGRHTEAFF,TGTGCCAGTAGCCCGGGTCGCGGGAGGCACACTGAAGCTTTCTTT,-,-,TRBJ1-1,TRBV19
CAWSTGEVEKLFF,TGTGCCTGGAGTACGGGGGAGGTTGAAAAACTGTTTTTT,-,-,TRBJ1-4,TRBV30
CASRHRAGTKTYEQYF,TGTGCCAGCAGGCATCGGGCGGGGACTAAAACCTACGAGCAGTACTTC,TRBD2,-,TRBJ2-7,TRBV7-8
CSASEAGLSHRNEQFF,TGCAGTGCTAGTGAGGCGGGACTCTCCCACCGGAATGAGCAGTTCTTC,-,-,TRBJ2-1,TRBV20-1
CASSYVRDTDTQYF,TGTGCCAGTAGTTATGTGCGTGACACAGATACGCAGTATTTT,-,few,TRBJ2-3,TRBV19
CASSRTTSGRAGNEQFF,TGCGCCAGCAGCCGCACGACTAGCGGGAGGGCCGGGAATGAGCAGTTCTTC,TRBD2,-,TRBJ2-1,TRBV5-1
CASSLDRGQGGYTF,TGTGCCAGCAGCTTGGACAGGGGGCAGGGGGGCTACACCTTC,TRBD1,-,TRBJ1-2,TRBV5-4
CASSTNSPTGVLTEAFF,TGTGCCAGTAGTACAAACTCGCCGACAGGGGTACTTACTGAAGCTTTCTTT,TRBD1,once,TRBJ1-1,TRBV19
CAWRGTGRSETQYF,TGTGCCTGGAGGGGGACAGGGAGGTCAGAGACCCAGTACTTC,TRBD1,-,TRBJ2-5,TRBV30
CAWSVTGLENTIYF,TGTGCCTGGAGTGTAACAGGGCTGGAAAACACCATATATTTT,-,once,TRBJ1-3,TRBV30
CASSLSGGAGRSTNEKLFF,TGTGCCAGCAGTTTATCGGGCGGGGCGGGGCGTTCAACTAATGAAAAACTGTTTTTT,-,-,TRBJ1-4,TRBV27
CASSSQPGQAAGNTIYF,TGTGCCAGCAGCTCACAACCGGGACAGGCGGCTGGAAACACCATATATTTT,TRBD1,-,TRBJ1-3,TRBV7-2
CASRNLDSYEQYF,TGTGCCAGTAGAAACCTCGACAGTTACGAGCAGTACTTC,-,-,TRBJ2-7,TRBV19
CASSVEGARTDTQYF,TGTGCCAGCAGCGTAGAAGGGGCCCGCACGGATACGCAGTATTTT,-,-,TRBJ2-3,TRBV9
CASSLALSGSGTDTQYF,TGTGCCAGCAGCTTAGCTCTTAGCGGGAGTGGCACAGATACGCAGTATTTT,TRBD2,-,TRBJ2-3,TRBV7-8
CATSHGGASSYNEQFF,TGTGCCACCAGCCACGGCGGGGCAAGCTCCTACAATGAGCAGTTCTTC,-,-,TRBJ2-1,TRBV15
CASNQDRATEAFF,TGCGCCAGCAACCAAGACAGGGCCACTGAAGCTTTCTTT,TRBD1,once,TRBJ1-1,TRBV5-1
CASSPRGRDYGYTF,TGTGCCAGTAGCCCCAGGGGCAGGGACTATGGCTACACCTTC,-,-,TRBJ1-2,TRBV19
CSVGRTTYEQYF,TGCAGCGTTGGAAGGACAACCTACGAGCAGTACTTC,-,-,TRBJ2-7,TRBV29-1
CASSQVGQGDEQFF,TGTGCCAGCAGCCAAGTGGGTCAGGGGGATGAGCAGTTCTTC,TRBD1,-,TRBJ2-1,TRBV3-1/TRBV3-2
CASSSRISTDTQYF,TGTGCCAGCAGTTCCAGAATCAGCACAGATACGCAGTATTTT,-,-,TRBJ2-3,TRBV27
CASSRPGQGFYEQYF,TGTGCCAGCAGCCGACCGGGACAGGGATTCTACGAGCAGTACTTC,TRBD1,-,TRBJ2-7,TRBV27
CAISGAGSYEQYF,TGTGCCATCAGTGGGGCAGGGTCCTACGAGCAGTACTTC,-,-,TRBJ2-7,TRBV10-3
CASSLYSRPEQFF,TGTGCCAGCAGTTTATACAGCCGCCCTGAGCAGTTCTTC,-,-,TRBJ2-1,TRBV28
CATSELGQGDSETQYF,TGTGCCACCAGTGAGTTGGGACAGGGGGATTCGGAGACCCAGTACTTC,TRBD1,-,TRBJ2-5,TRBV24-1
CASSPSVFDQPQHF,TGTGCCAGCTCACCATCGGTGTTCGATCAGCCCCAGCATTTT,-,-,TRBJ1-5,TRBV18